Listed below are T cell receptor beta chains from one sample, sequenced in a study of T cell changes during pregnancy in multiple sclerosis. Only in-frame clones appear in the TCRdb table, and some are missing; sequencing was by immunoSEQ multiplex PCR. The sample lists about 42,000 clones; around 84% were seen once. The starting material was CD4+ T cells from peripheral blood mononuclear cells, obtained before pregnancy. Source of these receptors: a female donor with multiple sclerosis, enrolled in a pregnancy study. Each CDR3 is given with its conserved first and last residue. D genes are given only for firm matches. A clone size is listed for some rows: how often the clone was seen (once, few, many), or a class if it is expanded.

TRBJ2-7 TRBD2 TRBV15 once CATSREGSGSSYEQYF TGTGCCACCAGCAGAGAAGGTAGCGGGAGCTCCTACGAGCAGTACTTC
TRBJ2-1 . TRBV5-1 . CASSRRAPANEQFF TGCGCCAGCAGTCGGAGGGCCCCGGCCAATGAGCAGTTCTTC
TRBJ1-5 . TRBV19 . CASSIRGSDNQPQHF TGTGCCAGTAGTATAAGGGGGTCAGACAATCAGCCCCAGCATTTT
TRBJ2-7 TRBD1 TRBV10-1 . CASLSGTGSYEQYF TGCGCCAGCCTATCCGGGACAGGGTCCTACGAGCAGTACTTC
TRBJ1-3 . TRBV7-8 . CASSKQVYSGNTIYF TGTGCCAGCAGCAAGCAGGTCTACTCTGGAAACACCATATATTTT
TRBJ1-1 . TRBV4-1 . CASSHPAENTEAFF TGCGCCAGCAGCCATCCGGCGGAGAACACTGAAGCTTTCTTT
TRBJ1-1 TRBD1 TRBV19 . CASSLGGVGTEAFF TGTGCCAGTAGTTTAGGGGGCGTAGGCACTGAAGCTTTCTTT
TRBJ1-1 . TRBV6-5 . CASSYSFSGTEAFF TGTGCCAGCAGTTACTCCTTCTCAGGAACTGAAGCTTTCTTT
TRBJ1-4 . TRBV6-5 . CASRISQNEKLFF TGTGCCAGCAGAATATCACAAAATGAAAAACTGTTTTTT
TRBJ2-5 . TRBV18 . CASPPGGEETQYF TGTGCCAGCCCACCTGGCGGGGAAGAGACCCAGTACTTC
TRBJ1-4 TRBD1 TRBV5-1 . CASSLGTATISSDEKLFF TGCGCCAGCAGCTTAGGGACAGCGACCATCTCTTCGGATGAAAAACTGTTTTTT
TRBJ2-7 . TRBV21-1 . CASRGGYYEQYF TGTGCCAGCAGAGGAGGATACTACGAGCAGTACTTC
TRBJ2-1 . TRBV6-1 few CASSERLARISSYNEQFF TGTGCCAGCAGTGAACGGCTAGCGCGAATTAGCTCCTACAATGAGCAGTTCTTC
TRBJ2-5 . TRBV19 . CASSITGGTQETQYF TGTGCCAGTAGTATTACGGGCGGGACCCAAGAGACCCAGTACTTC
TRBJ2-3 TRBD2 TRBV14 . CASSQESRLAIFTDTQYF TGTGCCAGCAGCCAAGAGTCAAGACTAGCCATTTTCACAGATACGCAGTATTTT
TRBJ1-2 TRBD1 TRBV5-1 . CASSGPGTGEWYDYTF TGCGCCAGCAGCGGGCCCGGGACAGGGGAATGGTATGACTACACCTTC
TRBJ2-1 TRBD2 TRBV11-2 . CASSLESRGSEQFF TGTGCCAGCAGCTTAGAATCGCGGGGGTCTGAGCAGTTCTTC
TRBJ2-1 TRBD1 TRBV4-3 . CASSQDRGPYNEQFF TGCGCCAGCAGCCAAGATAGGGGGCCCTACAATGAGCAGTTCTTC
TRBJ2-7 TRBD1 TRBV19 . CASNPRQGLEQYF TGTGCCAGTAACCCCCGACAGGGTCTGGAGCAGTACTTC
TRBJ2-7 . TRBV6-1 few CASSVGTPYEQYF TGTGCCAGCAGTGTCGGGACACCCTACGAGCAGTACTTC
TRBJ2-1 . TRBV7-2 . CASSLGGRGNEQFF TGTGCCAGCAGCTTGGGGGGGCGAGGCAATGAGCAGTTCTTC
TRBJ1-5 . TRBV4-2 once CASSIQVDQPQHF TGTGCCAGCAGCATCCAGGTAGATCAGCCCCAGCATTTT
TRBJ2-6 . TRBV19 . CASSASPGIVLTF TGTGCCAGTAGTGCCTCTCCAGGGATCGTCCTGACTTTC
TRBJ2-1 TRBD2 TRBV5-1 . CASSGEGLGSYNEQFF TGCGCCAGCAGTGGGGAGGGCTTAGGCTCCTACAATGAGCAGTTCTTC
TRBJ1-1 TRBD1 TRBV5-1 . CASSRTGNTEAFF TGCGCCAGCAGCCGGACAGGGAACACTGAAGCTTTCTTT
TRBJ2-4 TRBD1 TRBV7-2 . CASSLGDRGLRLAKNIQYF TGTGCCAGCAGCTTAGGGGACAGGGGGCTGAGACTAGCCAAAAACATTCAGTACTTC
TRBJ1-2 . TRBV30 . CAWSQVPTNYGYTF TGTGCCTGGTCACAGGTCCCTACTAACTATGGCTACACCTTC
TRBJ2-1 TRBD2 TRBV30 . CAWSGTSYHNEQFF TGTGCCTGGAGCGGGACTAGCTACCACAATGAGCAGTTCTTC
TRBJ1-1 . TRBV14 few CASSPNVGGNTEAFF TGTGCCAGCAGCCCCAACGTCGGGGGGAACACTGAAGCTTTCTTT
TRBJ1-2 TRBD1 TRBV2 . CASSDRGLRNYGYTF TGTGCCAGCAGTGACAGGGGGCTGCGGAACTATGGCTACACCTTC
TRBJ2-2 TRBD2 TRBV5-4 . CASSPGGAIYGELFF TGTGCCAGCAGCCCGGGGGGGGCGATATACGGGGAGCTGTTTTTT
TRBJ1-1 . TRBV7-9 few CASSPVRGTEAFF TGTGCCAGCAGCCCAGTCCGCGGCACTGAAGCTTTCTTT
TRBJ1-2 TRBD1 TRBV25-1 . CASSGQGYGYTF TGTGCCAGCAGTGGACAGGGATATGGCTACACCTTC
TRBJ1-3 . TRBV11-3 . CASSAGGF TGTGCCAGCAGCGCCGGCGGTTTT
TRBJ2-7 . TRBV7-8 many CASSPTIRGYEQYF TGTGCCAGCAGCCCTACAATCAGGGGCTACGAGCAGTACTTC
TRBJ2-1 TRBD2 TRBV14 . CASSQEYILSGLARNEQFF TGTGCCAGCAGCCAAGAGTATATCCTTTCGGGACTAGCGAGAAATGAGCAGTTCTTC
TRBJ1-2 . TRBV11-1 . CASSLSEGANYGYTF TGTGCCAGCAGCTTATCGGAGGGAGCTAACTATGGCTACACCTTC
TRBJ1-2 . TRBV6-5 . CASRVEGGVYGYTF TGTGCCAGCAGAGTGGAGGGTGGGGTCTATGGCTACACCTTC
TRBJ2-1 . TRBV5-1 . CASSLSRDNEQFF TGCGCCAGCAGCTTGTCACGAGACAATGAGCAGTTCTTC
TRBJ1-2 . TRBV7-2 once CASSPYDSYGYTF TGTGCCAGCAGCCCCTACGATAGCTATGGCTACACCTTC
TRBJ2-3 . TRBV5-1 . CASSFSADTQYF TGCGCCAGCAGCTTTAGCGCAGATACGCAGTATTTT